The sequence of this TCR beta chain was determined in a study of blood T cell repertoires in COVID-19. TCRdb keeps only in-frame clones here, not all; method: immunoSEQ multiplex PCR. The sample carries a few hundred thousand clones, approximately 90% recorded once. This TCR derives from a woman between 40 and 50 years old who had been exposed to COVID-19. Sequences were obtained from PBMCs or T cells enriched from blood (not recorded which).

The CDR3 DNA reads as TGTGCCTGGAGTGTATTCGGGGAAGGATCTAATGAAAAACTGTTTTTT. Translated: CAWSVFGEGSNEKLFF. The chain is built from TRBV30 and TRBJ1-4; the D is unclear. CDR1 is GTSNPN and CDR2 is SVGIG in the germline V gene (reference sequence). This CDR3 has 16 amino acids. V lost 0 bases and J 3 bases, leaving 14 bases between the germline ends.